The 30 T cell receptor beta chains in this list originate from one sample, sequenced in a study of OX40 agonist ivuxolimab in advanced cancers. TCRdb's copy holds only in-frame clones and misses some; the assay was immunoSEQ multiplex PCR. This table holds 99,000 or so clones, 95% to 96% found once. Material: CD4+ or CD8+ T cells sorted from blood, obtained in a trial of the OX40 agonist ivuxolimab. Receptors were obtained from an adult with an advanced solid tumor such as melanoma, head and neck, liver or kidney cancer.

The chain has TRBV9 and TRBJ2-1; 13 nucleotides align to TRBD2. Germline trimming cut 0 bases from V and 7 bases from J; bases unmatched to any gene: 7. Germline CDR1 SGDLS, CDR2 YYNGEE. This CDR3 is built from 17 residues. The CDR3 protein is CASSVDTSGRVRNEQFF. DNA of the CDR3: TGTGCCAGCAGCGTAGACACTAGCGGGAGGGTGAGGAATGAGCAGTTCTTC. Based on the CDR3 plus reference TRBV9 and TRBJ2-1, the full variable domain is DSGVTQTPKHLITATGQRVTLRCSPRSGDLSVYWYQQSLDQGLQFLIQYYNGEERAKGNILERFSAQQFPDLHSELNLSSLELGDSALYFCASSVDTSGRVRNEQFFGPGTRLTVL.

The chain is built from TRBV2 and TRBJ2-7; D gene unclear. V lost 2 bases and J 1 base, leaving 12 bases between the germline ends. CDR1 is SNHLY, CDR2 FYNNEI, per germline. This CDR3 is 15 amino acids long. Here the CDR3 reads CASSELPLGSYEQYF. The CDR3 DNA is TGTGCCAGCAGTGAACTGCCCCTGGGGTCCTACGAGCAGTACTTC.

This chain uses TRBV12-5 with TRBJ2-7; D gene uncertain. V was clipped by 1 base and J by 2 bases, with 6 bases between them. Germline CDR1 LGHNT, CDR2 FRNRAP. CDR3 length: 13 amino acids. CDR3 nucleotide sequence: TGTGCTAGTGGTTTGGCCCAACCCTACGAGCAGTACTTC. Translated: CASGLAQPYEQYF.

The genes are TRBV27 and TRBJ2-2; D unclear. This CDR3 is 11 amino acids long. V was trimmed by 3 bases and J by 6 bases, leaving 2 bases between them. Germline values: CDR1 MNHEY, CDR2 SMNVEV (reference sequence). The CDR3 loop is CASSFSGELFF. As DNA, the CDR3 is TGTGCCAGCAGTTTTTCCGGGGAGCTGTTTTTT.

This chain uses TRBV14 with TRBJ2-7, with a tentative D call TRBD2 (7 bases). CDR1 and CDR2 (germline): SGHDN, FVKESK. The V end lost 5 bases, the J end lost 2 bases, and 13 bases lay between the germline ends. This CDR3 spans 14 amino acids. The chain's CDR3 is CASSKGEGPYEQYF. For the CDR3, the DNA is TGTGCCAGCAGCAAGGGGGAGGGACCCTACGAGCAGTACTTC.

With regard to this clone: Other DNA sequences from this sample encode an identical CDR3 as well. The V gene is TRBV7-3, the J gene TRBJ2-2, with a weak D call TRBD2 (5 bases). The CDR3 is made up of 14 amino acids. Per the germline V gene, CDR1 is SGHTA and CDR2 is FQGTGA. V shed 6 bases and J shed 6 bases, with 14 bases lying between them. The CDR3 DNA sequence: TGTGCCAGCAGTGAGGGTCGGGGTCCCGGGGAGCTGTTTTTT. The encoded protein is CASSEGRGPGELFF.

The CDR3 DNA reads as TGTGCCAGCAGCGAGGGACTAGCGGGAGGGCCGCGGGGAGAGACCCAGTACTTC. Translation gives CASSEGLAGGPRGETQYF. This rearrangement joins TRBV7-2 to TRBJ2-5, with 16 bases matching TRBD2. The length of the CDR3 is 18 residues. Germline loops: CDR1 SGHTA, CDR2 FQGNSA. V dropped 5 bases and J dropped 4; count of bases not matched to a gene: 10.

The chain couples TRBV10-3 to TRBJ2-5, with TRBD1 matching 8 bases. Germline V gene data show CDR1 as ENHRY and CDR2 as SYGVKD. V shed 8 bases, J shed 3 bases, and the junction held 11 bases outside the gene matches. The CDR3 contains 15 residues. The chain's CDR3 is CAIGEPDRVKETQYF. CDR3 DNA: TGTGCCATCGGGGAGCCGGACAGGGTTAAAGAGACCCAGTACTTC.

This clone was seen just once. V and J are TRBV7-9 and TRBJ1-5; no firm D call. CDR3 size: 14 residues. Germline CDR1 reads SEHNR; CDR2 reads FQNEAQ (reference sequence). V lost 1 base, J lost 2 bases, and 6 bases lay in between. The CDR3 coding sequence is TGTGCCAGCAGCTTAGGGCAAGGCAATCAGCCCCAGCATTTT. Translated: CASSLGQGNQPQHF.

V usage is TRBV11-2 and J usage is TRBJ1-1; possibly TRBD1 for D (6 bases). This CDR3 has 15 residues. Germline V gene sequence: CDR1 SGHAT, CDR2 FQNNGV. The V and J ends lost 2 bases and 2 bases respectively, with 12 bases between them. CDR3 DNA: TGTGCCAGCAGCTTAAAAGGGGGAATTAACACTGAAGCTTTCTTT. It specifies CASSLKGGINTEAFF.

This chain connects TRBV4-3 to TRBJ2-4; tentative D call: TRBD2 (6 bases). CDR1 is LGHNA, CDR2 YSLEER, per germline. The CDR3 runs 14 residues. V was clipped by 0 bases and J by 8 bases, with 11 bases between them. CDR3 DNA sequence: TGCGCCAGCAGCCAAGATCTGGGGGGAGACATTCAGTACTTC. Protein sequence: CASSQDLGGDIQYF.

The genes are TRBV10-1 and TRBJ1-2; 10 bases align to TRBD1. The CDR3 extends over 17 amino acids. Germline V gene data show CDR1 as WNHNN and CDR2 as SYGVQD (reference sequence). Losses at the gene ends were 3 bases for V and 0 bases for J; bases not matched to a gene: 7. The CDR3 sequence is CASSDIRTGGPNYGYTF. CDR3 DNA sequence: TGCGCCAGCAGTGATATAAGGACAGGGGGACCTAACTATGGCTACACCTTC.

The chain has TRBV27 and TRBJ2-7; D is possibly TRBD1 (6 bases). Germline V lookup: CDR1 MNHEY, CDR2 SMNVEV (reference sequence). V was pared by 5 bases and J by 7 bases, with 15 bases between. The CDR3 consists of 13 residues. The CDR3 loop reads CASSRGQYGEQYF. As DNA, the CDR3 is TGTGCCAGCAGTCGAGGACAGTATGGGGAGCAGTACTTC.

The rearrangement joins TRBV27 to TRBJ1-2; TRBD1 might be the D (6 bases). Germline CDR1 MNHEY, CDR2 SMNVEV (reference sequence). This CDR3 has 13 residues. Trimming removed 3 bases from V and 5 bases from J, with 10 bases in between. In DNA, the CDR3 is TGTGCCAGCAGTTTCGGGCAGGGGTATGGCTACACCTTC. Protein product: CASSFGQGYGYTF.

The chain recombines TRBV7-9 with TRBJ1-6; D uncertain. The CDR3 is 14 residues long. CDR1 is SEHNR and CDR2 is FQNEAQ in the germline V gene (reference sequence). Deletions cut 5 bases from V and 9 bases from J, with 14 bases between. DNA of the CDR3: TGTGCCAGCAGCCCACTTAACCTGGGTTCACCCCTCCACTTT. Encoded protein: CASSPLNLGSPLHF.

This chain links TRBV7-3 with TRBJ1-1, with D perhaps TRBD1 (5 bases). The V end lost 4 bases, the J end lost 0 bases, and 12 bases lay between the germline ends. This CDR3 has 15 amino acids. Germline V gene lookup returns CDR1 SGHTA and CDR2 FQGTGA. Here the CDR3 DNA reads TGTGCCAGCAGCTCTACAATGGGGGTGAACACTGAAGCTTTCTTT. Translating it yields CASSSTMGVNTEAFF.

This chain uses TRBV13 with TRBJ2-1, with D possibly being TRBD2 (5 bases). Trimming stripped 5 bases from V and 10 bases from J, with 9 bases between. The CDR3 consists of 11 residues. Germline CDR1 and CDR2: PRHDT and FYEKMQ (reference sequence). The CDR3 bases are TGTGCCAGCAGCCCCGGCGGGGAGCAGTTCTTC. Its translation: CASSPGGEQFF.

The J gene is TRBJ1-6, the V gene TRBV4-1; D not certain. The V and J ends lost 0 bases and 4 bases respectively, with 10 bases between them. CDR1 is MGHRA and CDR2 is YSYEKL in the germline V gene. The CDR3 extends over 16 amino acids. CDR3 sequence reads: CASSQDQAKYNSPLHF. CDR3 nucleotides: TGCGCCAGCAGCCAAGATCAGGCCAAGTATAATTCACCCCTCCACTTT.

CDR3 amino acids: CASSALIGDYGYTF. In nucleotides, the CDR3 is TGTGCCAGCAGTGCCCTAATAGGGGACTATGGCTACACCTTC. This chain connects TRBV28 to TRBJ1-2, with D possibly matching TRBD1 (5 bases). CDR1 and CDR2 (germline): MDHEN, SYDVKM. Between the trimmed V and J ends, which lost 5 bases and 3 bases, there was a span of 13 bases. The CDR3 spans 14 residues.

CDR3 nucleotides: TGTGCCAGCAGTTTATCCGACAGGTACCACGAGCAGTACTTC. Translating gives CASSLSDRYHEQYF. V gene TRBV28 combines with J gene TRBJ2-7; a possible D gene is TRBD1 (6 bases). V dropped 1 base and J dropped 5 bases, with 12 bases sitting between them. Per the germline V gene, CDR1 is MDHEN and CDR2 is SYDVKM. This CDR3 contains 14 residues.

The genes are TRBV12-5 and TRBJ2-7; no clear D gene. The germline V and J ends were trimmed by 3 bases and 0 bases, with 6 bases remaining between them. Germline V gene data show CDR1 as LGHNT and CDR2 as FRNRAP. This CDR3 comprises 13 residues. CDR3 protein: CASGLGPSYEQYF. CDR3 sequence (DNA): TGTGCTAGTGGTTTAGGCCCCTCCTACGAGCAGTACTTC.

CDR3 sequence: CASSTGVEAFF. The CDR3 nucleotides read TGTGCCAGTAGTACGGGGGTTGAAGCTTTCTTT. J is TRBJ1-1 and V is TRBV19, with a possible D match to TRBD1 (5 bases). Trimming left V 4 bases short and J 7 bases short, with 7 bases between. In germline, CDR1 is LNHDA, CDR2 SQIVND (reference sequence). The CDR3 contains 11 residues.

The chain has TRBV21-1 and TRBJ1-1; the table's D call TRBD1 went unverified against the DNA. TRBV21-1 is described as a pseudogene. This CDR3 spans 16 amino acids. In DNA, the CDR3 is TGTGCCAGCAATGACTGGGCAGGGGGGTTGAACACTGAAGCTTTCTTT. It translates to CASNDWAGGLNTEAFF.

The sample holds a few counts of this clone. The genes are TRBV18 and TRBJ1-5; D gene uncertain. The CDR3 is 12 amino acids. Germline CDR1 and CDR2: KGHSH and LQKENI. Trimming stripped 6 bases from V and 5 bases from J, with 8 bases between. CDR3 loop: CASSLPYQPQHF. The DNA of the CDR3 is TGTGCCAGCTCCCTGCCATATCAGCCCCAGCATTTT.

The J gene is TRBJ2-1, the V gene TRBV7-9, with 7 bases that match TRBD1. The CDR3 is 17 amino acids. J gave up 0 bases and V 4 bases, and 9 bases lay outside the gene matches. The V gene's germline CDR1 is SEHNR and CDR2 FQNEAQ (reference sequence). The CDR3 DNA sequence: TGTGCCAGCAGCTCAATATACAGGGGTAGCTCCTACAATGAGCAGTTCTTC. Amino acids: CASSSIYRGSSYNEQFF.

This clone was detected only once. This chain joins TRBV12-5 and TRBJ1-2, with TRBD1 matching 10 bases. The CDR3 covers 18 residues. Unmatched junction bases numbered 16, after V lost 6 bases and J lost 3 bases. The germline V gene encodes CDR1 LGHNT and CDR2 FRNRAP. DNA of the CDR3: TGTGCTAGTGGCCCCTTTTTTCCGCCGACAGGGGGCCACTATGGCTACACCTTC. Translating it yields CASGPFFPPTGGHYGYTF.

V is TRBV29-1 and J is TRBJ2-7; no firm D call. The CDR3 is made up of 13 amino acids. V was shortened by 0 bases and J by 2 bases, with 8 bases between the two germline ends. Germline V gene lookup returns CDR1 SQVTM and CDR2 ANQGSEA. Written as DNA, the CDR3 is TGCAGCGTTGAAGACCGGACGGCCTACGAGCAGTACTTC. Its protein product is CSVEDRTAYEQYF.

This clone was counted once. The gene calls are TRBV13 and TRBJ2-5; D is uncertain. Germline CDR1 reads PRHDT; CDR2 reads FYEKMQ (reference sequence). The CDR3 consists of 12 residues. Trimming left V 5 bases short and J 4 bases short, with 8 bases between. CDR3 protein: CASSPTGETQYF. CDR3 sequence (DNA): TGTGCCAGCAGCCCGACGGGAGAGACCCAGTACTTC.

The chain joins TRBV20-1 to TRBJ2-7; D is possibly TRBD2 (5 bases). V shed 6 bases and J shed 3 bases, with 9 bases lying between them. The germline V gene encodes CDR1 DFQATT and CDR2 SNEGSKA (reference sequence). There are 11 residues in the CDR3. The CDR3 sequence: CSAKSGYEQYF. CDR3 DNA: TGCAGTGCAAAAAGCGGCTACGAGCAGTACTTC.

CDR3 loop: CASTHLGGDPLHF. CDR3 sequence (DNA): TGTGCCAGCACCCATTTAGGGGGCGATCCCCTCCACTTT. The rearrangement joins TRBV2 to TRBJ1-6, with 7 bases that match TRBD1. The trim removed 7 bases at V and 13 bases at J, leaving 10 bases unmatched. Germline values: CDR1 SNHLY, CDR2 FYNNEI. The CDR3 is made up of 13 amino acids.